The 13 T cell receptor beta chains in this list originate from one sample, sequenced in a study of beta chain features in type 1 diabetes (dated by TCRdb to 2016 to 2019). Libraries were constructed by the immunoSEQ multiplex PCR assay. The entire isolated RNA was reverse transcribed using the High Capacity cDNA Reverse Transcription Kit, and thus expressed TCRB transcripts were sequenced. Imported from immuneACCESS, the table was reduced by TCRdb to in-frame sequences with V and J called. These copies leave out some clones; in studies compared against another copy, an unresolved V gene accounts for under half, and the cause of the remainder is not known. The sample includes fewer than 350,000 clones, with 15% to 20% observed a single time. The ten most abundant clones make up 0.035% to 0.05% of the sample. The sequenced sample was naive CD4+ T cells from blood. The cell subset or site label here, explained by the study, means: true naive CD4+ T cells. Receptors were obtained from a woman under 30 in good health.

V usage is TRBV11-2 and J usage is TRBJ2-5, with D possibly being TRBD2 (6 bases). V lost 1 base and J lost 4, with 10 bases in between. The CDR3 length is 14 residues. Germline V gene lookup returns CDR1 SGHAT and CDR2 FQNNGV. CDR3 sequence (DNA): TGTGCCAGCAGCTTAGGGGGAGGTCGAGAGACCCAGTACTTC. Translation gives CASSLGGGRETQYF.

The V and J genes are TRBV9 and TRBJ1-1; a possible D gene is TRBD1 (6 bases). The CDR3 spans 15 residues. V shed 4 bases and J shed 3 bases, with 16 bases lying between them. Germline V lookup: CDR1 SGDLS, CDR2 YYNGEE. CDR3 protein: CASSPFGQKDTEAFF. The CDR3 nucleotides are TGTGCCAGCAGCCCTTTCGGACAGAAAGACACTGAAGCTTTCTTT.

The rearrangement uses TRBV7-2 and TRBJ2-2; 8 bases map to TRBD2. CDR1 and CDR2 (germline): SGHTA, FQGNSA. The trim removed 4 bases at V and 4 bases at J, leaving 8 bases unmatched. CDR3 length equals 16 residues. In nucleotides, the CDR3 is TGTGCCAGCAGCTGGGGGGGGCTAGCGGGCACCGGGGAGCTGTTTTTT. Translating it yields CASSWGGLAGTGELFF.

This chain connects TRBV28 to TRBJ1-5, with unresolved D. The CDR3 totals 14 residues. Trimming left V 5 bases short and J 6 bases short, with 14 bases between. Germline V gene lookup returns CDR1 MDHEN and CDR2 SYDVKM. The CDR3 is CASSPSGRIQPQHF. CDR3 DNA: TGTGCCAGCAGTCCTTCGGGAAGGATTCAGCCCCAGCATTTT. The entire variable domain, with the rest obtained from reference TRBV28 and TRBJ1-5, is as follows: DVKVTQSSRYLVKRTGEKVFLECVQDMDHENMFWYRQDPGLGLRLIYFSYDVKMKEKGDIPEGYSVSREKKERFSLILESASTNQTSMYLCASSPSGRIQPQHFGDGTRLSIL.

The gene calls are TRBV5-1 and TRBJ2-1, with D possibly TRBD2 on 5 matching bases. Germline V CDR1 and CDR2: SGHRS, YFSETQ. The CDR3 consists of 13 residues. The V end was cut by 4 bases, the J end by 4 bases, with 9 bases between. The CDR3 reads CASSPDSYNEQFF. For the CDR3, the DNA is TGCGCCAGCAGCCCGGACTCGTACAATGAGCAGTTCTTC. The variable domain in full, with the rest retrieved from reference TRBV5-1 and TRBJ2-1, is KAGVTQTPRYLIKTRGQQVTLSCSPISGHRSVSWYQQTPGQGLQFLFEYFSETQRNKGNFPGRFSGRQFSNSRSEMNVSTLELGDSALYLCASSPDSYNEQFFGPGTRLTVL.

CDR3 region: CSVCPLAVLYNEQFF. CDR3 bases: TGCAGCGTTTGCCCACTAGCGGTTCTATACAATGAGCAGTTCTTC. The genes are TRBV29-1 and TRBJ2-1, with 8 bases that match TRBD2. There are 15 residues in the CDR3. The trim removed 5 bases at V and 4 bases at J, leaving 10 bases unmatched. Germline V gives CDR1 SQVTM, CDR2 ANQGSEA.

The J gene is TRBJ2-3, the V gene TRBV7-2; 7 bases fit TRBD2. Germline V gene sequence: CDR1 SGHTA, CDR2 FQGNSA. The length of the CDR3 is 14 residues. Trimming at V came to 1 base and at J to 6 bases, leaving 4 bases not matched to a gene. In DNA form, the CDR3 reads TGTGCCAGCAGCTTAGGAGCGGGGTCGGATACGCAGTATTTT. It encodes CASSLGAGSDTQYF.

This clone was seen a handful of times. The chain is built from TRBV5-1 and TRBJ2-7; 11 positions agree with TRBD1. Trimming removed 4 bases from V and 5 bases from J; junction bases left unmatched: 11. The germline V gene encodes CDR1 SGHRS and CDR2 YFSETQ. The CDR3 spans 16 residues. The CDR3 nucleotides read TGCGCCAGCAGCACCGGGGACAGGGGGAGAGGCGACGAGCAGTACTTC. Translating gives CASSTGDRGRGDEQYF.

The V gene is TRBV4-3, the J gene TRBJ1-1; D is uncertain. Germline V gene data show CDR1 as LGHNA and CDR2 as YSLEER. Trimming shortened V by 0 bases and J by 1 base, and 18 bases separated the two germline ends. CDR3 length: 18 amino acids. The CDR3 DNA sequence: TGCGCCAGCAGCCAAGAGGTTCGACCCTCCCGAGGGAACACTGAAGCTTTCTTT. This gives the protein CASSQEVRPSRGNTEAFF.

This sequence joins TRBV6-6 and TRBJ2-1; D possibly corresponds to TRBD2 (5 bases). V lost 5 bases and J 3 bases, leaving 17 bases between the germline ends. The CDR3 sequence is 16 residues long. Germline V gene lookup returns CDR1 MNHNY and CDR2 SVGAGI (reference sequence). In DNA, the CDR3 is TGTGCCAGCAGTCGCATCCAGGCTGCGGGCTACAATGAGCAGTTCTTC. Its translation is CASSRIQAAGYNEQFF.

The chain combines TRBV30 with TRBJ2-7; no firm D call. Trimming took 4 bases from V and 5 from J, leaving 9 bases between them. The CDR3 has 11 residues. Germline CDR1 and CDR2: GTSNPN and SVGIG (reference sequence). CDR3 in DNA: TGTGCCTGGAAACGGTTGGACGAGCAGTACTTC. This gives the protein CAWKRLDEQYF.

This clone was detected a few times. This sequence joins TRBV30 and TRBJ1-4; possibly TRBD1 for D (5 bases). The germline V gene encodes CDR1 GTSNPN and CDR2 SVGIG (reference sequence). V dropped 2 bases and J dropped 7 bases, with 14 bases sitting between them. The CDR3 runs 14 residues. The CDR3 coding sequence is TGTGCCTGGAGTTCAGGGCGCGGTGGTGAAAAACTGTTTTTT. It encodes CAWSSGRGGEKLFF.

This clone was found a few times. This rearrangement joins TRBV28 to TRBJ2-7; 12 bases map to TRBD1. Germline V gene data show CDR1 as MDHEN and CDR2 as SYDVKM. V lost 8 bases and J lost 1; bases outside the gene matches: 9. The CDR3 sequence is 16 residues long. The CDR3 protein is CASVPGQGAGSYEQYF. DNA for the CDR3: TGTGCCAGCGTACCGGGACAGGGGGCTGGATCCTACGAGCAGTACTTC. The whole variable domain, remainder taken from reference TRBV28 and TRBJ2-7, is DVKVTQSSRYLVKRTGEKVFLECVQDMDHENMFWYRQDPGLGLRLIYFSYDVKMKEKGDIPEGYSVSREKKERFSLILESASTNQTSMYLCASVPGQGAGSYEQYFGPGTRLTVT.